This T cell receptor (beta chain) was captured by sequencing in a study of shared T cell receptors in the human thymus. Libraries were prepared by immunoSEQ multiplex PCR; TCRdb keeps only in-frame clonotypes and omits some of them. The data hold about 710,000 clones, with around 87% observed a single time. The trim removed 6 bases at V and 6 bases at J, leaving 3 bases unmatched. Germline loops: CDR1 MDHEN, CDR2 SYDVKM. The CDR3 totals 13 residues. This sample also appeared in a second study, on human thymus T cells. That source adds: It was healthy Finnish infants having corrective surgery for congenital heart defects who were the donors. Obtained as resections during corrective heart surgery, the thymus tissue was then studied. Gene usage (both V and J) appeared biased in thymic and blood repertoires. Related work found strong thymic repertoire overlap between unrelated individuals.

The sample consisted of thymocytes. The V call is TRBV28, the J call TRBJ2-7, with 12 nucleotides matching TRBD2. The receptor was derived from a boy in the first two years of life with a congenital heart defect. The CDR3 DNA is TGTGCCAGCAGGAAACTAGCGGGAGGCGAGCAGTACTTC. It translates to CASRKLAGGEQYF.